Below, 10 T cell receptor beta chains from the same sample are listed, as sequenced in a study of graft-versus-host responses after intestinal transplantation. TCRdb's table, derived via immunoSEQ multiplex PCR, lists solely in-frame clones and lacks some. The sample includes about 25,000 clones, around 96% of them seen just once. Sequenced here: PBMCs, sampled 30 days after intestinal transplant. These receptor sequences come from a human patient who received an intestinal transplant, so some T cells may come from the graft donor.

The chain combines TRBV27 with TRBJ2-7; TRBD1 or TRBD2 may be the D gene (5 bases each). This CDR3 comprises 14 residues. Trimming left V 3 bases short and J 9 bases short, with 18 bases between. Looked up from germline, CDR1 is MNHEY and CDR2 is SMNVEV (reference sequence). CDR3 residues: CASSFDSGHQGQYF. In nucleotides, the CDR3 is TGTGCCAGCAGTTTTGACAGCGGCCACCAAGGGCAGTACTTC.

The rearrangement joins TRBV5-6 to TRBJ1-5; D ambiguous. Trimming left V 0 bases short and J 3 bases short, with 7 bases between. Germline CDR1 SGHDT, CDR2 YYEEEE. The CDR3 loop spans 14 amino acids. The CDR3 here is CASSLGRINQPQHF. The DNA of the CDR3 is TGTGCCAGCAGCTTGGGTAGGATCAATCAGCCCCAGCATTTT.

The chain joins TRBV7-9 to TRBJ1-1; TRBD1 matches at 9 bases. Unmatched junction bases numbered 10, after V lost 6 bases and J lost 5 bases. Germline CDR1 is SEHNR and CDR2 is FQNEAQ (reference sequence). The CDR3 covers 15 residues. The CDR3 region is CASSTPGQGKTEAFF. The CDR3, as DNA: TGTGCCAGCAGTACACCGGGACAGGGAAAAACTGAAGCTTTCTTT.

The J gene is TRBJ1-4, the V gene TRBV7-9; no clear D. Germline CDR1 SEHNR, CDR2 FQNEAQ (reference sequence). V was pared by 5 bases and J by 8 bases, with 6 bases between. This CDR3 is built from 11 residues. CDR3 in amino acids: CASSGGEKLFF. DNA of the CDR3: TGTGCCAGCAGCGGAGGGGAAAAACTGTTTTTT.

The chain joins TRBV18 to TRBJ2-2; 7 nucleotides match TRBD2. Germline CDR1 is KGHSH and CDR2 is LQKENI. Trimming removed 6 bases from V and 0 bases from J; junction bases left unmatched: 16. The CDR3 consists of 19 residues. CDR3 amino acids: CASSRRISGAFTNTGELFF. DNA of the CDR3: TGTGCCAGCTCGCGCAGGATAAGCGGGGCCTTCACGAACACCGGGGAGCTGTTTTTT.

The chain combines TRBV13 with TRBJ2-1; TRBD2 is a possible D gene (5 bases). From germline, CDR1 is PRHDT and CDR2 FYEKMQ (reference sequence). The CDR3 runs to 16 residues. The V end was cut by 5 bases, the J end by 2 bases, with 16 bases between. The CDR3 loop reads CASSHQTSGTYNEQFF. In DNA, the CDR3 is TGTGCCAGCAGCCACCAGACCAGCGGAACCTACAATGAGCAGTTCTTC.

In this sample, this clone turned up once. The chain links TRBV6-5 to TRBJ2-1; 10 bases are shared with TRBD2. This CDR3 is built from 15 residues. V shed 2 bases, J shed 8 bases, and the junction held 6 bases outside the gene matches. Germline CDR1 and CDR2: MNHEY and SVGAGI. CDR3 loop: CASSYSGGATDEQFF. DNA of the CDR3: TGTGCCAGCAGTTACAGCGGGGGGGCCACAGATGAGCAGTTCTTC.

The chain joins TRBV27 to TRBJ2-1; TRBD1 agrees at 7 bases. Germline CDR1 MNHEY, CDR2 SMNVEV (reference sequence). The CDR3 covers 15 residues. The V gene end was trimmed by 2 bases and the J gene end by 3 bases; junction bases not matched to a gene: 4. The CDR3 sequence: CASSLNQGVYNEQFF. The CDR3 DNA reads TGTGCCAGCAGTTTAAACCAGGGGGTCTACAATGAGCAGTTCTTC.

The J gene is TRBJ1-2, the V gene TRBV11-3; TRBD1 agrees at 7 bases. The germline V gene has CDR1 SGHNT and CDR2 YENEEA. Trimming took 0 bases from V and 3 from J; bases not matched to a gene: 4. CDR3 length: 15 amino acids. CDR3 nucleotide sequence: TGTGCCAGCAGCTTAGACCAGGGGGTCGACTATGGCTACACCTTC. Its translation: CASSLDQGVDYGYTF.

The count of this clone is one. V and J are TRBV6-5 and TRBJ1-4; D remains ambiguous. Germline CDR1 and CDR2: MNHEY and SVGAGI. V lost 0 bases, J lost 6 bases, and 14 bases lay in between. This CDR3 has 16 amino acids. As DNA, the CDR3 is TGTGCCAGCAGTTACTCGGGCGGGGAGGGTTATGAAAAACTGTTTTTT. It translates to CASSYSGGEGYEKLFF.